This T cell receptor beta chain emerged from a study of blood T cell repertoires in COVID-19. This CDR3 has 13 residues. V was pared by 1 base and J by 6 bases, with 9 bases between. From germline, CDR1 is KGHDR and CDR2 SFDVKD. TCRdb keeps only in-frame clones here, not all; method: immunoSEQ multiplex PCR. The data contain more than 110,000 clones, roughly 90% of them singletons. This receptor was obtained from a man aged 50 or older with active or convalescent COVID-19. Specimen: peripheral blood. V gene TRBV24-1 combines with J gene TRBJ2-7, with a tentative D call TRBD2 (6 bases). The CDR3 loop reads CATSDFAGREQYF. The CDR3 DNA sequence: TGTGCCACCAGTGATTTTGCGGGACGCGAGCAGTACTTC.